One and the same sample provided the 24 T cell receptor beta chains below, sequenced in a study of blood T cells in healthy people across ages. For the second PCR, which ran for 7 to 11 cycles, a sample-barcoded 5' primer and a J-beta primer mix were used. Each CDR3 protein is one row after TCRdb ran MiXCR on the 5' RACE reads. The table records 600,000 to 800,000 distinct CDR3 sequences, more than 45% of them present only once. The sequencing input was blood. The receptors stem from an elderly woman in good health.

This clonotype appeared many times. The rearrangement uses TRBV29-1 and TRBJ2-2; tentatively, D is TRBD1 (5 bases). The V and J ends lost 4 bases and 4 bases respectively, with 13 bases between them. The CDR3 has 14 residues. Germline V CDR1 and CDR2: SQVTM, ANQGSEA. Here the CDR3 reads CSVAPGPSTGELFF. The CDR3 DNA is TGCAGCGTTGCCCCAGGGCCCTCCACCGGGGAGCTGTTTTTT.

The chain uses TRBV28 and TRBJ2-7; the D gene is possibly TRBD1 (5 bases). V was clipped by 10 bases and J by 8 bases, with 18 bases between them. The CDR3 length is 12 residues. Germline CDR1 MDHEN, CDR2 SYDVKM. CDR3 protein: CATQTDTPKQYF. The CDR3 region has the DNA TGTGCCACACAGACAGACACACCAAAGCAGTACTTC.

This clonotype occurred many times. V is TRBV6-5 and J is TRBJ1-3; weak D call: TRBD1 (5 bases). The CDR3 consists of 17 residues. V lost 0 bases to trimming and J lost 4 bases, with 16 bases between them. Germline CDR1 is MNHEY and CDR2 is SVGAGI. The CDR3 nucleotides are TGTGCCAGCAGTTACTCGAGGAGGGGCAGCTCAGGAAACACCATATATTTT. It is translated as CASSYSRRGSSGNTIYF.

In this sample, this clonotype turned up a few times. V and J are TRBV11-2 and TRBJ2-1; TRBD1 might be the D (6 bases). CDR3 length equals 21 residues. Germline CDR1 SGHAT, CDR2 FQNNGV. V lost 6 bases and J 6 bases, leaving 36 bases between the germline ends. CDR3 sequence: CASSSLGRGFPDADKGNEQFF. The CDR3 nucleotides read TGTGCCAGCAGTTCTCTGGGCAGGGGATTTCCAGACGCAGATAAGGGCAATGAGCAGTTCTTC.

This clonotype was seen many times. The J gene is TRBJ2-3, the V gene TRBV12-5; 7 nucleotides align to TRBD1. This CDR3 comprises 14 residues. Looked up from germline, CDR1 is LGHNT and CDR2 is FRNRAP. Trimming cost V 1 base and J 4 bases; bases outside gene matches: 2. The CDR3 bases are TGTGCTAGTGGTTTGGGACAGGGACCAGATACGCAGTATTTT. Protein sequence: CASGLGQGPDTQYF.

A word on this clonotype: Germline is not matched at one junction end, which may reflect a read error. The V and J genes are TRBV3-1 and TRBJ2-1, with TRBD1 identical over 7 bases. The CDR3 is 13 amino acids. Looked up from germline, CDR1 is LGHDT and CDR2 is YNNKEL (reference sequence). The CDR3 protein is CASSQGVAAGEFF. CDR3 coding DNA: TGTGCCAGTAGCCAGGGGGTGGCGGCCGGCGAGTTCTTC.

The chain has TRBV5-4 and TRBJ2-3; no reliable D call. This CDR3 comprises 12 residues. Trimming stripped 4 bases from V and 6 bases from J, with 9 bases between. Germline V lookup: CDR1 SGHNT, CDR2 YYREEE (reference sequence). The CDR3, as DNA: TGTGCCAGCAGCCAGTTTGTGGATACGCAGTATTTT. This sequence encodes CASSQFVDTQYF.

This chain links TRBV7-2 with TRBJ2-3; tentatively, D is TRBD2 (5 bases). The CDR3 length is 15 residues. Germline V gene data show CDR1 as SGHTA and CDR2 as FQGNSA. V shed 5 bases and J shed 3 bases, with 15 bases lying between them. The chain's CDR3 is CASSALDWMTDTQYF. CDR3 in DNA: TGTGCCAGCAGCGCGCTGGACTGGATGACAGATACGCAGTATTTT.

CDR3 DNA sequence: TGCGCCAGCAGCAGGGGACAACAACAAGAGACCCAGTACTTC. Translated, it gives CASSRGQQQETQYF. This sequence joins TRBV5-1 and TRBJ2-7; tentative D call: TRBD1 (6 bases). Judging by the DNA end, TRBJ2-5 fits better; the J call may be wrong. Germline V lookup: CDR1 SGHRS, CDR2 YFSETQ. The CDR3 consists of 14 residues.

As concerns this clonotype: A read error may be the cause here, since a much bigger clone is one base away. This chain joins TRBV7-3 and TRBJ2-1; D is perhaps TRBD2 (6 bases). Germline CDR1 SGHTA, CDR2 FQGTGA. This CDR3 is built from 13 residues. The CDR3 sequence: CASNLRWGVEQFF. Here the CDR3 DNA reads TGTGCCAGCAACTTACGGTGGGGGGTAGAGCAGTTCTTC.

A note on this clonotype: One end of the junction varies from germline; a read error may be responsible. This chain links TRBV28 with TRBJ1-4, with TRBD1 as a possible D gene (6 bases). The germline gives CDR1 MDHEN, CDR2 SYDVKM. The CDR3 contains 14 residues. The CDR3 region is CASTSGGANEKLFF. The CDR3 DNA is TGTGCCAGCACCTCGGGGGGCGCTAACGAAAAACTGTTTTTT.

The chain uses TRBV13 and TRBJ1-1; no clear D. The CDR3 extends over 15 amino acids. Per germline, CDR1 PRHDT and CDR2 FYEKMQ (reference sequence). Trimming took off 5 bases at V and 5 bases at J, with 18 bases between the two ends. The CDR3 spells CASSIRASGGTEAFF. The CDR3 bases are TGTGCCAGCAGCATCCGGGCTTCGGGTGGGACTGAAGCTTTCTTT.

A word on this clonotype: A much larger clone differs by one base, so this may be a read error. J is TRBJ2-1 and V is TRBV6-2 or TRBV6-3, with 9 bases lining up with TRBD1. Germline V gene data show CDR1 as MNHEY and CDR2 as SVGEGT. The CDR3 runs 14 residues. V was clipped by 4 bases and J by 13 bases; unmatched bases: 11. The CDR3 nucleotides are TGTGCCAGCAGTTCGGGACAGGGAGGAGAGACCCAGTTCTTC. Encoded protein: CASSSGQGGETQFF.

Of note for this clonotype: A much larger clonotype is one base distant, so this may be a read error. The chain recombines TRBV7-2 with TRBJ2-3; no reliable D call. Germline CDR1 SGHTA, CDR2 FQGNSA. This CDR3 comprises 15 residues. The ends were cut back, 5 bases at V and 0 bases at J, with 12 bases in the middle. CDR3 coding DNA: TGTGCCAGCAGCCGAGTAGGGTGGAGCACAGATACGCAGTATTTT. This encodes CASSRVGWSTDTQYF.

This clonotype was picked up one time. This may be a read error: a much more frequent sequence differs by one nucleotide. This chain joins TRBV29-1 and TRBJ2-6, with a possible D match to TRBD2 (5 bases). CDR3 size: 12 residues. Germline V gene data show CDR1 as SQVTM and CDR2 as ANQGSEA. The V gene lost 2 bases and the J gene lost 9 bases, with 8 bases spanning the gap. CDR3 sequence (DNA): TGCAGCGTTGAATCTCGGGGCAACGTCCTGACTTTC. This sequence encodes CSVESRGNVLTF.

This clonotype was detected a few times. This may arise from a read error, as a much more abundant clone is one base away. The genes are TRBV7-2 and TRBJ2-4, with D perhaps matching TRBD2 (6 bases). Germline CDR1 and CDR2: SGHTA and FQGNSA. This CDR3 has 16 amino acids. V was clipped by 0 bases and J by 13 bases, with 22 bases between them. The CDR3 spells CASSLAVGGIYNEQYF. The DNA of the CDR3 is TGTGCCAGCAGCTTAGCGGTAGGAGGGATATACAATGAGCAGTACTTC.

The table lists this clonotype with a count of one. The rearrangement joins TRBV7-3 to TRBJ2-2; TRBD2 might be the D (5 bases). Looked up from germline, CDR1 is SGHTA and CDR2 is FQGTGA. V lost 5 bases and J lost 6, with 16 bases in between. This CDR3 is 15 amino acids long. The CDR3 loop is CASSDSEPMAGELFF. CDR3 in DNA: TGTGCCAGCAGCGATAGCGAGCCCATGGCCGGGGAGCTGTTTTTT.

This clonotype was detected only a few times. This chain joins TRBV4-2 and TRBJ2-1; 13 nucleotides agree with TRBD2. The J call is doubtful: the DNA matches TRBJ2-7 better. The CDR3 length is 19 residues. Germline V lookup: CDR1 LGHNA, CDR2 YNFKEQ. The CDR3 coding sequence is TGTGCCAGCAGCCAACCGGGACTAGCGGGGACCGAATCCTACAATGAGCAGTACTTC. Translated: CASSQPGLAGTESYNEQYF.

The chain is built from TRBV15 and TRBJ2-3, with D possibly matching TRBD2 (5 bases). CDR3 length: 15 residues. Trimming removed 2 bases from V and 2 bases from J, with 11 bases in between. The germline V gene has CDR1 LNHNV and CDR2 YYDKDF (reference sequence). CDR3 nucleotide sequence: TGTGCCACCAGCAGACGCAGGACTGACACAGATACGCAGTATTTT. It codes for CATSRRRTDTDTQYF.

The chain uses TRBV4-1 and TRBJ1-1; TRBD1 matches 8 bases. The CDR3 totals 12 residues. Germline V CDR1 and CDR2: MGHRA, YSYEKL. Trimming at V came to 8 bases and at J to 4 bases, leaving 3 bases not matched to a gene. CDR3: CASDDRGTEAFF. In DNA form, the CDR3 reads TGCGCCAGCGACGACAGGGGCACTGAAGCTTTCTTT.

The chain employs TRBV5-1 and TRBJ2-4; perhaps D is TRBD1 or TRBD2 (5 bases each). The better agreement between TRBJ2-7 and the DNA end casts doubt on the J call. The CDR3 totals 15 residues. The V gene's germline CDR1 is SGHRS and CDR2 YFSETQ. The CDR3 sequence is CASSSSPGTLYEQYF. CDR3 sequence (DNA): TGCGCCAGCAGCTCGTCCCCGGGGACCCTGTACGAGCAGTACTTC.

This clonotype was observed at least ten times. The V and J genes are TRBV20-1 and TRBJ1-5; D is possibly TRBD1 (5 bases). Germline V CDR1 and CDR2: DFQATT, SNEGSKA (reference sequence). This CDR3 has 14 amino acids. Trimming took 3 bases from V and 5 from J, leaving 14 bases between them. CDR3 protein: CSASGSLGDQPQHF. The CDR3 nucleotides are TGCAGTGCTAGTGGCAGCCTAGGGGATCAGCCCCAGCATTTT.

This clonotype was seen many times. CDR3 coding DNA: TGTGCCAGCAGTCTCGGTTACGGGACTGAAGCTTTCTTT. This translates into CASSLGYGTEAFF. The J gene is TRBJ1-1, the V gene TRBV6-6; D is uncertain. This CDR3 has 13 residues. Per germline, CDR1 MNHNY and CDR2 SVGAGI (reference sequence). The V end was cut by 5 bases, the J end by 5 bases, with 12 bases between.

This clonotype came up many times. The rearrangement links TRBV11-3 to TRBJ2-1; possibly TRBD2 for D (5 bases). CDR1 is SGHNT, CDR2 YENEEA, per germline. The CDR3 runs to 14 residues. V lost 1 base and J lost 6, with 10 bases in between. The CDR3 DNA reads as TGTGCCAGCAGCTTAGGATTTGCGGGCAATGAGCAGTTCTTC. It translates to CASSLGFAGNEQFF.